This T cell receptor beta chain was recorded in a study of blood T cell repertoires in COVID-19. In the study overall: PBMCs, B-cell-depleted T cells, or T cells provided the cDNA or gDNA that made up the material.

This clone appeared a few times. In the authors' methods: Amplification of reference gene primers was used by the study to estimate nucleated cell counts. TCRdb keeps only in-frame clones here, not all; method: immunoSEQ multiplex PCR. For V, J and clone size, that table is used; D and trimming come from the DNA. The sample has nearly 200,000 clones, 65% to 85% seen once. The germline V gene has CDR1 SGHRS and CDR2 YFSETQ. The CDR3 runs to 16 residues. With V trimmed by 0 bases and J by 7 bases, 5 bases remained unmatched. Clinical history reported by participants formed the basis on which cohorts were assigned. Recovered status in Cohort 3 required two negative PCRs, clearance, or symptom resolution.

The chain employs TRBV5-1 and TRBJ1-6; 9 nucleotides line up with TRBD1. Source material: PBMCs or T cells enriched from blood (not recorded which). The TCR comes from a man aged 35 to 55 who had recovered from COVID-19. The CDR3 protein is CASSLGPDRGNSPLHF. In DNA form, the CDR3 reads TGCGCCAGCAGCTTGGGCCCGGACAGGGGAAATTCACCCCTCCACTTT.